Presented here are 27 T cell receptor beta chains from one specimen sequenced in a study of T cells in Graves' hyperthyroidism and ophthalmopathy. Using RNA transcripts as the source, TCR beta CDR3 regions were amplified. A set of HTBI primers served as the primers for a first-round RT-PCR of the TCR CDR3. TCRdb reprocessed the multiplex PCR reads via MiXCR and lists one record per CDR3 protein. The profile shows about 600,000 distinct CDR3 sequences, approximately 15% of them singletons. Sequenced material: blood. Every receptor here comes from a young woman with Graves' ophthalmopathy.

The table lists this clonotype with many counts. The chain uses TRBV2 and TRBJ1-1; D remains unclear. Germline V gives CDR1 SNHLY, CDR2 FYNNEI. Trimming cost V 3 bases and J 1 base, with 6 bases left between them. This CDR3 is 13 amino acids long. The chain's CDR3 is CASSDGRNTEAFF. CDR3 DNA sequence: TGTGCCAGCAGTGACGGGAGGAACACTGAAGCTTTCTTT.

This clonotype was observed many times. Here the CDR3 reads CASSPTRGGAKNIQYF. The CDR3 DNA sequence: TGTGCCAGCTCACCAACCCGAGGGGGAGCCAAAAACATTCAGTACTTC. The rearrangement uses TRBV18 and TRBJ2-4; a weak D match, TRBD1 (6 bases). This CDR3 comprises 16 residues. From germline, CDR1 is KGHSH and CDR2 LQKENI. With 2 bases removed from V and 0 bases from J, the gap between germline ends came to 11 bases.

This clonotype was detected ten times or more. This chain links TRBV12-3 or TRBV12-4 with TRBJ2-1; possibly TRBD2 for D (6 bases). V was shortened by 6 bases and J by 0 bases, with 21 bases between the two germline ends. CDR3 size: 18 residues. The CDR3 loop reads CASSPRGALSHSYNEQFF. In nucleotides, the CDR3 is TGTGCCAGCAGCCCGCGGGGAGCTTTATCACACTCCTACAATGAGCAGTTCTTC.

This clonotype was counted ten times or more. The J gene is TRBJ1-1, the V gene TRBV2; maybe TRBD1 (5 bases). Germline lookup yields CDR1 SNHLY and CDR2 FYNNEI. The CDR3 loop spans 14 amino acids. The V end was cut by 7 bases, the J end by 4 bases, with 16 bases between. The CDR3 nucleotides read TGTGCCAGCACCAGCAGGGAGTCAGGCACTGAAGCTTTCTTT. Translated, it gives CASTSRESGTEAFF. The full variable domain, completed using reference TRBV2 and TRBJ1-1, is EPEVTQTPSHQVTQMGQEVILRCVPISNHLYFYWYRQILGQKVEFLVSFYNNEISEKSEIFDDQFSVERPDGSNFTLKIRSTKLEDSAMYFCASTSRESGTEAFFGQGTRLTVV.

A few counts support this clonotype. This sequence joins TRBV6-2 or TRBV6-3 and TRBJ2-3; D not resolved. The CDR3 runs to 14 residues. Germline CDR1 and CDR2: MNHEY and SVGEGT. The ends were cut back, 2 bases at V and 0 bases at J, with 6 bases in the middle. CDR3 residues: CASSYPDSTDTQYF. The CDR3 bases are TGTGCCAGCAGTTACCCGGACAGCACAGATACGCAGTATTTT.

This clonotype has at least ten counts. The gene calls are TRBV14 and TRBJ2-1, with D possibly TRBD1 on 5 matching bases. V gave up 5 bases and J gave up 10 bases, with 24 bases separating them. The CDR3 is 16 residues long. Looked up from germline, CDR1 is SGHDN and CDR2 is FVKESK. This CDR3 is CASSGAWGRLLGEQFF. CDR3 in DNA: TGTGCCAGCAGCGGAGCTTGGGGCAGGCTCCTGGGGGAGCAGTTCTTC. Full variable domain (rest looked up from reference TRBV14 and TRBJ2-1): EAGVTQFPSHSVIEKGQTVTLRCDPISGHDNLYWYRRVMGKEIKFLLHFVKESKQDESGMPNNRFLAERTGGTYSTLKVQPAELEDSGVYFCASSGAWGRLLGEQFFGPGTRLTVL.

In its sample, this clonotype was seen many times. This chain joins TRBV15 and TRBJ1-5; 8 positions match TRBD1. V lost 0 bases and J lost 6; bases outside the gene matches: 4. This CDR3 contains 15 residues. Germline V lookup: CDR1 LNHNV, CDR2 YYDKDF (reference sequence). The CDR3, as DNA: TGTGCCACCAGCAGAGAACAGGGGGTCACTCAGCCCCAGCATTTT. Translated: CATSREQGVTQPQHF.

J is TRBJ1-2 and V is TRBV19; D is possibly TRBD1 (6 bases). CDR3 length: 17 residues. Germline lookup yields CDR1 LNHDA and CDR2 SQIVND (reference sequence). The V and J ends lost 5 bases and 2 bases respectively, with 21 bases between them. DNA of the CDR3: TGTGCCAGTAGTTTAGGGGGGATTCATCAACCGAACTATGGCTACACCTTC. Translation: CASSLGGIHQPNYGYTF.

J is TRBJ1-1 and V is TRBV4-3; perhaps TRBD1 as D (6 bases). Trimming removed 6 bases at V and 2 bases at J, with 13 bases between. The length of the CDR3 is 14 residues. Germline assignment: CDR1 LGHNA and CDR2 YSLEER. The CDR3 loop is CASSHGTINTEAFF. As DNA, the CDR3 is TGCGCCAGCAGTCACGGGACAATTAACACTGAAGCTTTCTTT.

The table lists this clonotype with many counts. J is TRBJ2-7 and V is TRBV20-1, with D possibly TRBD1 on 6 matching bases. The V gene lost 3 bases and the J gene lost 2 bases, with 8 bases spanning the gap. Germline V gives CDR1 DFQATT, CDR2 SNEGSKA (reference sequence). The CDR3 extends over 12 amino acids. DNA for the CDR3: TGCAGTGCTAGTTGGACAGCCTACGAGCAGTACTTC. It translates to CSASWTAYEQYF.

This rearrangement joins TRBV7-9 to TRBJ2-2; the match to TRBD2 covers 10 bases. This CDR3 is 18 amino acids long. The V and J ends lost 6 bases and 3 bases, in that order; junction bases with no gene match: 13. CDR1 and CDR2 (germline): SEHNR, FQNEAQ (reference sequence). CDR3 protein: CASSPHWTSGTYTGELFF. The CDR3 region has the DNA TGTGCCAGCAGTCCTCATTGGACTAGCGGAACCTACACCGGGGAGCTGTTTTTT.

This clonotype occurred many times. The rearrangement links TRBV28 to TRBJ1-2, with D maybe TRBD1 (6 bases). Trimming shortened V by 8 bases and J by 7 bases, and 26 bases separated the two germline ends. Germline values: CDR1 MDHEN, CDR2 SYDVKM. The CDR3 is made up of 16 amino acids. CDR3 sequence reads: CASLMAGAGIVGGYTF. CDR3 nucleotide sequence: TGTGCCAGCTTGATGGCGGGGGCCGGTATCGTGGGTGGCTACACCTTC.

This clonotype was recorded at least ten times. This CDR3 is CASSYSRLLADSSSYNEQFF. Written as DNA, the CDR3 is TGTGCCAGCAGTTACTCGCGGTTGCTAGCGGATAGCAGCTCCTACAATGAGCAGTTCTTC. V gene TRBV6-6 combines with J gene TRBJ2-1; 7 bases match TRBD2. The CDR3 totals 20 residues. Germline V gene data show CDR1 as MNHNY and CDR2 as SVGAGI (reference sequence). V dropped 0 bases and J dropped 0; count of bases not matched to a gene: 14.

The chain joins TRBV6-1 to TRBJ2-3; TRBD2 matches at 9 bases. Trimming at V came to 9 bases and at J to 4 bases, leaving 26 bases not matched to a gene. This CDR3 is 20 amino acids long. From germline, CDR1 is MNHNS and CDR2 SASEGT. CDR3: CASKAAGPDRAGGPSDTQYF. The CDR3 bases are TGTGCCAGTAAGGCAGCGGGGCCCGACCGGGCGGGAGGGCCCTCAGATACGCAGTATTTT.

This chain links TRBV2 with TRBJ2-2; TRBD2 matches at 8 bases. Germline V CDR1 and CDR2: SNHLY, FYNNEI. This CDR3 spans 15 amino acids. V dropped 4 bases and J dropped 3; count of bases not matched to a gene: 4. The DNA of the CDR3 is TGTGCCAGCAGTGTGCTAGCGGGTGACACCGGGGAGCTGTTTTTT. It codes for CASSVLAGDTGELFF.

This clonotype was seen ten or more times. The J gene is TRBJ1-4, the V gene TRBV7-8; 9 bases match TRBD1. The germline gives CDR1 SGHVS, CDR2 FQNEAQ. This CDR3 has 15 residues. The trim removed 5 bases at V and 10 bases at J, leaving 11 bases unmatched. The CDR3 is CASSPRTGASGKLFF. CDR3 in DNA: TGTGCCAGCAGCCCCAGGACAGGGGCGAGCGGAAAACTGTTTTTT.

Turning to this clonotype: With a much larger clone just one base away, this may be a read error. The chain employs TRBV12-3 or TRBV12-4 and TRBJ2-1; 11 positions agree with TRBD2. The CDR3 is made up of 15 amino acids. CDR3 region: CANSLAGGPGNEQFF. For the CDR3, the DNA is TGTGCCAACAGTTTAGCGGGAGGGCCCGGCAATGAGCAGTTCTTC.

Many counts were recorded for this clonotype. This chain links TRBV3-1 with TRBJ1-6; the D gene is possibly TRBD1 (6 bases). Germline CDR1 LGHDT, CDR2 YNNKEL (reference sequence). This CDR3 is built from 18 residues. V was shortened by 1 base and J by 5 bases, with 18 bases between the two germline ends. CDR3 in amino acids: CASSQGTGRRGDNSPLHF. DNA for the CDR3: TGTGCCAGCAGCCAAGGCACAGGGCGCCGAGGGGATAATTCACCCCTCCACTTT.

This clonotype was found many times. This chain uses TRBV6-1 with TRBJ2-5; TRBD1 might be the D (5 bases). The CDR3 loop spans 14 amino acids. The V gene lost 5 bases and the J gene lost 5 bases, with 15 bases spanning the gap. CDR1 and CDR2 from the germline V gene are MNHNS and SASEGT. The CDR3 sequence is CASSPRGGVETQYF. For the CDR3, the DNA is TGTGCCAGCAGTCCTAGGGGTGGGGTCGAGACCCAGTACTTC.

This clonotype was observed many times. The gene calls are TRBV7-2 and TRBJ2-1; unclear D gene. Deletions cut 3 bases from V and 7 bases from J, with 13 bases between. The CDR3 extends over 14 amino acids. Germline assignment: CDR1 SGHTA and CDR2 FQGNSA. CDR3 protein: CASSLLRSRNEQFF. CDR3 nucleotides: TGTGCCAGCAGCTTGCTTCGGAGCAGGAATGAGCAGTTCTTC.

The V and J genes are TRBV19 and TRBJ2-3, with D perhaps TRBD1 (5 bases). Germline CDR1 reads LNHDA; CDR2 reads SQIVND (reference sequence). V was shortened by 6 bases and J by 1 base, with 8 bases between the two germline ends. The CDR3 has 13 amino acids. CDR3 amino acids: CASRLQGTDTQYF. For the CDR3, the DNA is TGTGCCAGTAGGCTACAGGGCACAGATACGCAGTATTTT.

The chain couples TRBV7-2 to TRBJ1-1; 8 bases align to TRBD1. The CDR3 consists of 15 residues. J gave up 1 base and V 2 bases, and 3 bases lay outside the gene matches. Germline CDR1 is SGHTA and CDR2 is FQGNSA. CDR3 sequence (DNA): TGTGCCAGCAGCTTATGGGGACAGGAGAACACTGAAGCTTTCTTT. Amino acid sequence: CASSLWGQENTEAFF.

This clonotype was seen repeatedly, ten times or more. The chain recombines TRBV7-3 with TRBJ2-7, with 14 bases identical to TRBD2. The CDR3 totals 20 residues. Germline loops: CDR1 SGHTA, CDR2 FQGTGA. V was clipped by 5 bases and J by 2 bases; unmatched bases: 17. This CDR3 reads CASSTPATSGRAGGAYEQYF. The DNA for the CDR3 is TGTGCCAGCAGCACTCCAGCGACTAGCGGGAGGGCCGGTGGGGCCTACGAGCAGTACTTC. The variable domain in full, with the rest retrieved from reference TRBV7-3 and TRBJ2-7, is GAGVSQTPSNKVTEKGKYVELRCDPISGHTALYWYRQSLGQGPEFLIYFQGTGAADDSGLPNDRFFAVRPEGSVSTLKIQRTERGDSAVYLCASSTPATSGRAGGAYEQYFGPGTRLTVT.

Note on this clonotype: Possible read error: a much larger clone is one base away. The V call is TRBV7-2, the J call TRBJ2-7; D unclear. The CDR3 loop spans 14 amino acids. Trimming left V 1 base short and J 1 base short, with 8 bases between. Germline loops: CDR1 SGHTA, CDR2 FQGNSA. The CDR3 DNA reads TGTGCCAGCAGCTTAGAGCCGCAGTCCTACGAGCAGTACTTC. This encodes CASSLEPQSYEQYF.

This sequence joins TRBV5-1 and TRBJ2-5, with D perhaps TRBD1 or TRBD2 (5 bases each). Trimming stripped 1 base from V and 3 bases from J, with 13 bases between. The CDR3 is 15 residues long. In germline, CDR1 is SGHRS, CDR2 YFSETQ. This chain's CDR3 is CASSLITGLEETQYF. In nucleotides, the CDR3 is TGCGCCAGCAGCTTGATTACGGGGCTCGAAGAGACCCAGTACTTC.

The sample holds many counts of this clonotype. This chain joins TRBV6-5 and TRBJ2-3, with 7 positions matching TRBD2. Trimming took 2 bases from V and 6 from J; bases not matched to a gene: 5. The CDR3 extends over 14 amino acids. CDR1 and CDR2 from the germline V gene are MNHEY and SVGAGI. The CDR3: CASSYRGGHDTQYF. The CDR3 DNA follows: TGTGCCAGCAGTTACCGGGGAGGGCATGATACGCAGTATTTT.

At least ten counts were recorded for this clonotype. The CDR3 DNA is TGTGCCAGCAGTTACTCGGGACCGGGACTAGCGGGAGGGGAGACCCAGTACTTC. Translation gives CASSYSGPGLAGGETQYF. V gene TRBV6-6 combines with J gene TRBJ2-5; TRBD2 agrees at 16 bases. The CDR3 runs 18 residues. The V gene end was trimmed by 0 bases and the J gene end by 5 bases; junction bases not matched to a gene: 6. Germline V gives CDR1 MNHNY, CDR2 SVGAGI (reference sequence).